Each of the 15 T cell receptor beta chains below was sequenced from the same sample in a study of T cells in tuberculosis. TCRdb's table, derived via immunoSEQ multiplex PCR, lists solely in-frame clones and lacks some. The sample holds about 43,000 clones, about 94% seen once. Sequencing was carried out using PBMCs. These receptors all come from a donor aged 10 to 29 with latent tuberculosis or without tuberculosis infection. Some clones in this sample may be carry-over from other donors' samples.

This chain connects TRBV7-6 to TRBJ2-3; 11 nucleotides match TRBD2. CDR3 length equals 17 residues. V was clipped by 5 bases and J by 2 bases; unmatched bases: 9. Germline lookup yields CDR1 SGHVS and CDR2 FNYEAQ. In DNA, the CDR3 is TGTGCCAGCAGCACCACGGGACTAGCGGCCTACACAGATACGCAGTATTTT. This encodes CASSTTGLAAYTDTQYF.

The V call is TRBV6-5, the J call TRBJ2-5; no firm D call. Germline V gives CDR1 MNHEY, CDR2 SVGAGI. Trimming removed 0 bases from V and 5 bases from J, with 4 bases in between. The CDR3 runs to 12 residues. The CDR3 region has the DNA TGTGCCAGCAGTTACTCCGGGGAGACCCAGTACTTC. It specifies CASSYSGETQYF.

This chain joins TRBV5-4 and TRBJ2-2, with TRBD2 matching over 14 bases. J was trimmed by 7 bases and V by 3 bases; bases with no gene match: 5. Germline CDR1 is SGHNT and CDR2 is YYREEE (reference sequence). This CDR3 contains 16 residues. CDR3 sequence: CASSSSGTSGSGELFF. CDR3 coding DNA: TGTGCCAGCAGCTCTAGCGGGACTAGCGGGAGCGGGGAGCTGTTTTTT.

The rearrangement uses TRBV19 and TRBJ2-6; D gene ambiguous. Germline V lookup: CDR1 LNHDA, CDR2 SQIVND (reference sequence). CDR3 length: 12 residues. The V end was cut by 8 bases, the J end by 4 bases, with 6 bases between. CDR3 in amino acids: CASGPGANVLTF. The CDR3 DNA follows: TGTGCCAGTGGCCCGGGGGCCAACGTCCTGACTTTC.

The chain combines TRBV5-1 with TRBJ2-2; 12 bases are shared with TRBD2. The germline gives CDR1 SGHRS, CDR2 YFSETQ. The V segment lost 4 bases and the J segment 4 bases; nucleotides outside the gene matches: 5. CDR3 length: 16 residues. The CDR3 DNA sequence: TGCGCCAGCAGCCCGGGGACTAGCGGGCTCACCGGGGAGCTGTTTTTT. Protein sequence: CASSPGTSGLTGELFF.

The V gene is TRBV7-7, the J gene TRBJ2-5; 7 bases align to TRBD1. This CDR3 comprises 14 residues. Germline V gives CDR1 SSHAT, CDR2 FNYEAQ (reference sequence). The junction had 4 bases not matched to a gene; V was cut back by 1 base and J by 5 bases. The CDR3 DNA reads TGTGCCAGCAGCTTAGGGACAGGCCGGGAGACCCAGTACTTC. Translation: CASSLGTGRETQYF.

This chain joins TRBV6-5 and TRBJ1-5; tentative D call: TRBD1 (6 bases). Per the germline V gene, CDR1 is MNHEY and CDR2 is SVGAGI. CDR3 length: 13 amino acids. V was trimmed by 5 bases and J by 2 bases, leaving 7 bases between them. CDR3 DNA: TGTGCCAGCAGTGCAGGGGGCAATCAGCCCCAGCATTTT. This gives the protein CASSAGGNQPQHF.

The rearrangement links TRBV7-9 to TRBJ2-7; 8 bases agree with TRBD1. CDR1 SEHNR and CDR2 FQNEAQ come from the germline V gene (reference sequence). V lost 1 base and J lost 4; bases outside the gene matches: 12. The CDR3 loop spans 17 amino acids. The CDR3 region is CASSLGAGGQGAYEQYF. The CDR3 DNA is TGTGCCAGCAGCTTAGGGGCTGGAGGACAGGGAGCTTACGAGCAGTACTTC.

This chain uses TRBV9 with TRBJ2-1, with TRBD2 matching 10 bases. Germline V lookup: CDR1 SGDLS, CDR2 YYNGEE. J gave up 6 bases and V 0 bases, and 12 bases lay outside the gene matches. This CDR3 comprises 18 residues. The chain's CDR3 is CASSVDSGRAENFNEQFF. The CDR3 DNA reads TGTGCCAGCAGCGTAGACAGCGGGAGGGCCGAGAATTTCAATGAGCAGTTCTTC.

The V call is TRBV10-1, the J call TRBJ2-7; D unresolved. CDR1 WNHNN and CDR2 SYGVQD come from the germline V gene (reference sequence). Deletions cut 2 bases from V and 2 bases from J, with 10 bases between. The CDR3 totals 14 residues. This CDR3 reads CASSEAPRAYEQYF. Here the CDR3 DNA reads TGCGCCAGCAGTGAGGCCCCTCGGGCCTACGAGCAGTACTTC.

The DNA for the CDR3 is TGTGCCAGCAGGGGGCGGCTATACGCGAACACCGGGGAGCTGTTTTTT. Translation: CASRGRLYANTGELFF. J is TRBJ2-2 and V is TRBV2; a weak D match, TRBD1 (5 bases). The CDR3 is 16 amino acids. V lost 6 bases, J lost 0 bases, and 14 bases lay in between. Germline CDR1 SNHLY, CDR2 FYNNEI.

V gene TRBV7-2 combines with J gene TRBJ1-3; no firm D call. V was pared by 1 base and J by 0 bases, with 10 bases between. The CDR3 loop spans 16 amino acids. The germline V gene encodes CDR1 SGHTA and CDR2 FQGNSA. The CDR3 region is CASSLVSSVSGNTIYF. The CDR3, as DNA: TGTGCCAGCAGCTTAGTCTCGTCCGTCTCTGGAAACACCATATATTTT.

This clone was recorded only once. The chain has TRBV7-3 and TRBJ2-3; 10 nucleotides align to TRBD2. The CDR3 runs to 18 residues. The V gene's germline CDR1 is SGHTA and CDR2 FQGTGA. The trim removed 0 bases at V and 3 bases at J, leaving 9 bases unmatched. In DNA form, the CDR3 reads TGTGCCAGCAGCTTAACCTCTAGCGGGAGATTAGGTACAGATACGCAGTATTTT. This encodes CASSLTSSGRLGTDTQYF.

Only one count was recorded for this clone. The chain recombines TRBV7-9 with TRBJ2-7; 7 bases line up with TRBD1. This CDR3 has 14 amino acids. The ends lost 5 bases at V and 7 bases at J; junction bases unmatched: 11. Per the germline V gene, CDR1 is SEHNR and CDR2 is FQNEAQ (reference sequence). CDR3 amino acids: CASSLGQPSGEQYF. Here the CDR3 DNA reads TGTGCCAGCAGCCTGGGACAGCCTTCGGGGGAGCAGTACTTC.

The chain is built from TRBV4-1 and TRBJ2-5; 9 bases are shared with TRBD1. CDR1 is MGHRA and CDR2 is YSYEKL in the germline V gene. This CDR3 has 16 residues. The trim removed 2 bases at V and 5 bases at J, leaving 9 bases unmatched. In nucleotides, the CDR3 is TGCGCCAGCAGCCAACTTGGGGGACAGGGAACGGAGACCCAGTACTTC. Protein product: CASSQLGGQGTETQYF.